This T cell receptor beta chain was recovered during a study of memory CD4+ T cells and cytomegalovirus serostatus. Whole-study context: Of the healthy Belgian adults, 9 were CMV seropositive and 20 to 30 seronegative.

V was cut by 1 base and J by 0 bases, with 7 bases left in between. CDR3 length: 14 amino acids. Germline CDR1 reads SGHRS; CDR2 reads YFSETQ. The sort gate was single viable CD3+CD4+CD8-CD45RO+ cells for memory CD4+ T cells. CD4+ T cells were isolated by positive magnetic selection. This clone was seen more than once but under ten times. The target antigen is unknown. Study conclusions and caveats: CD4+ memory repertoires contained about two fifths of the 164 reported CMV TCRbeta sequences.

Only in-frame clones appear in the TCRdb table, and some are missing; sequencing was by immunoSEQ multiplex PCR. The profile shows 58,000 or so clones, 70% to 75% of them singletons. The sequence derives from an adult in good health and CMV-seropositive. This sequence joins TRBV5-1 and TRBJ1-1, with D hard to call. Sequencing input: memory CD4+ T cells from blood. The CDR3 DNA reads as TGCGCCAGCAGCTTGACGGAGATGAACACTGAAGCTTTCTTT. Translating it yields CASSLTEMNTEAFF.